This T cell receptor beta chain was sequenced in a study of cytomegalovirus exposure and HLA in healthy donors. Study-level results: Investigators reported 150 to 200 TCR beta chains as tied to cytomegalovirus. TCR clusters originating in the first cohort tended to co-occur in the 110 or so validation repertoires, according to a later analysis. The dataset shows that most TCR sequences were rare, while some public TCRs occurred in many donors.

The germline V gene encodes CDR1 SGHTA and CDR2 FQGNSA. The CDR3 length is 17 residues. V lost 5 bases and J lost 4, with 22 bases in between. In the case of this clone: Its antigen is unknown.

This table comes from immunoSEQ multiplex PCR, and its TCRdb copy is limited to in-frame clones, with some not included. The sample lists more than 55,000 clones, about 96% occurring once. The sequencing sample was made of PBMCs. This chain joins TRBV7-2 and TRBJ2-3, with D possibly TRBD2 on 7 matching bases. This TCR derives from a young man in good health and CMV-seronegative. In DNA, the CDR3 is TGTGCCAGCAGCAAACAGGGCCGGGCGAGCGGGGCAGATACGCAGTATTTT. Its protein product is CASSKQGRASGADTQYF.